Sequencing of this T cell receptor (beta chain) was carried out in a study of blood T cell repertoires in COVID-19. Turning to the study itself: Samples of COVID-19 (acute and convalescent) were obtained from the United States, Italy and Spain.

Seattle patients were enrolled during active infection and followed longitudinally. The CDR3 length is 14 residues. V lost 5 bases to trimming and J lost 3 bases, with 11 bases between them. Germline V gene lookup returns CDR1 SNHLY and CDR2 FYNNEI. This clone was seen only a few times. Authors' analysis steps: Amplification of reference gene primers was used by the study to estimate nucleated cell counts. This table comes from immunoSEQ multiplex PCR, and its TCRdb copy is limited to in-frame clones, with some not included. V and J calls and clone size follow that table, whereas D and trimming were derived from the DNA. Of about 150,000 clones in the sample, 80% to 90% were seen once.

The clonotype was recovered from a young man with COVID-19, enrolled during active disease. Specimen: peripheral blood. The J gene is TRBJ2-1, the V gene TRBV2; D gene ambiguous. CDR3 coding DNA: TGTGCCAGCAGTCGAGACACCGGCTACAATGAGCAGTTCTTC. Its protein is CASSRDTGYNEQFF.